One sample yielded the 3 T cell receptor beta chains listed below, sequenced in a study of siplizumab effects on memory and regulatory T cells. TCRdb's table, derived via immunoSEQ multiplex PCR, lists solely in-frame clones and lacks some. The table includes about 100,000 clones, more than 90% detected once. Sequencing was done on a sample of CD4+ T cells sorted from blood. Source of these receptors: a human donor in good health. Some clones in this sample may be carry-over from other donors' samples.

The chain has TRBV11-2 and TRBJ2-5; TRBD1 or TRBD2 may be the D gene (5 bases each). The CDR3 covers 15 residues. With 4 bases removed from V and 4 bases from J, the gap between germline ends came to 16 bases. The germline V gene has CDR1 SGHAT and CDR2 FQNNGV. The CDR3 sequence: CASSSGQKGGETQYF. In DNA, the CDR3 is TGTGCCAGCAGCTCGGGGCAAAAAGGTGGAGAGACCCAGTACTTC. Using reference TRBV11-2 and TRBJ2-5 for the parts outside the CDR3, the full variable domain is EAGVAQSPRYKIIEKRQSVAFWCNPISGHATLYWYQQILGQGPKLLIQFQNNGVVDDSQLPKDRFSAERLKGVDSTLKIQPAKLEDSAVYLCASSSGQKGGETQYFGPGTRLLVL.

The J gene is TRBJ2-5, the V gene TRBV2; 8 nucleotides agree with TRBD1. The CDR3 is 15 amino acids. With 4 bases clipped from V and 2 bases from J, the junction kept 6 bases outside the gene matches. Looked up from germline, CDR1 is SNHLY and CDR2 is FYNNEI. DNA of the CDR3: TGTGCCAGCAGTGGCAGGGGGCGGAGGCAAGAGACCCAGTACTTC. Translated: CASSGRGRRQETQYF.

The CDR3 DNA reads as TGTGCCAGTAGTATAGCAGGGGGTGGAGAGCATTTT. Translating gives CASSIAGGGEHF. The chain carries TRBV19 and TRBJ1-5; 7 nucleotides match TRBD1. The CDR3 length is 12 residues. J lost 14 bases, V lost 1 base, and 5 bases had no gene match. Germline V lookup: CDR1 LNHDA, CDR2 SQIVND (reference sequence).